A few counts support the clone carrying this TCR beta chain. What it recognizes is unknown. These data are taken from a study of T-cell reconstitution after alpha-beta-depleted transplantation in children. Study-level results: Reported findings indicate that, about two months after transplant, alpha-beta T cells came from several hundred expanded clones, which were derived from non-depleted graft cells. The study traced high day-60 TCRbeta diversity in some patients to surviving recipient T cells and thymic progenitors. T cells produced anew were the main source of T-cell counts and diversity one year after transplant.

This sample's TCRbeta library carried unique molecular identifier barcodes. TCRdb analysed the PCR reads with MiXCR anew, one entry per CDR3 protein. The sample contains some 310,000 distinct CDR3 sequences, roughly 25% of which appear only once. CDR3 length equals 13 residues. Germline lookup yields CDR1 MNHEY and CDR2 SMNVEV (reference sequence). V lost 2 bases to trimming and J lost 5 bases, with 7 bases between them. This clonotype was obtained from a male patient between 10 and 17 years old who had a stem cell transplant for acute lymphoblastic leukemia, so the T cells may come from the graft donor. The sample consisted of PBMCs, mostly from graft donor cells, taken 180 days after TCRalphabeta/CD19-depleted stem cell transplant. The V and J genes are TRBV27 and TRBJ1-5; D not resolved. The CDR3 coding sequence is TGTGCCAGCAGTTTAGCCGAGGATCAGCCCCAGCATTTT. This translates into CASSLAEDQPQHF.